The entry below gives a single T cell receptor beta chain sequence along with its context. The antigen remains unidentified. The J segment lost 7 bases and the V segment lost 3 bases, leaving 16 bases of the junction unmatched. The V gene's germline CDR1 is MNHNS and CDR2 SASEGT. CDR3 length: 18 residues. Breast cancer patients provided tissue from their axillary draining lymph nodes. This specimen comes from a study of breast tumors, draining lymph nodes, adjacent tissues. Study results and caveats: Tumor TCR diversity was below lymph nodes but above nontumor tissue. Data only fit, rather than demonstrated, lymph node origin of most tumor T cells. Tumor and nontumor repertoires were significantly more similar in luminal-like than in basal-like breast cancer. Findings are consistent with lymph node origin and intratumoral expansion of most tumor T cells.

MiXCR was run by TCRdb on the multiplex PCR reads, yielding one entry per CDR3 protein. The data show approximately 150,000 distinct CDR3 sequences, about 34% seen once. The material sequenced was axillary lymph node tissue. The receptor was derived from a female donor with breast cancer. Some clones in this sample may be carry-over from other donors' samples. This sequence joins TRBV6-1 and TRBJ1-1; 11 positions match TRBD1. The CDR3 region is CASSEHEWGTGGNLEAFF. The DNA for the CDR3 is TGTGCCAGCAGTGAGCACGAATGGGGGACAGGGGGGAACCTTGAAGCTTTCTTT.